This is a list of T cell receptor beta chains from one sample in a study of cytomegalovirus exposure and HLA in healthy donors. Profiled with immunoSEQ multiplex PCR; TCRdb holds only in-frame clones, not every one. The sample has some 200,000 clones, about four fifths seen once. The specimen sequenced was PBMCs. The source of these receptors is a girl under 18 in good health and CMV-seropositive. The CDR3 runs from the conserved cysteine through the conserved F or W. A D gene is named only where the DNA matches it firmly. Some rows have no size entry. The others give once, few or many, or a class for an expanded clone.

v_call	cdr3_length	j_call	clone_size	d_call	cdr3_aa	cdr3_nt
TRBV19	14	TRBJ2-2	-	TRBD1	CASRTGANTGELFF	TGTGCCAGTAGGACAGGGGCGAACACCGGGGAGCTGTTTTTT
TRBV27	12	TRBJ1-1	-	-	CASIDRGTEAFF	TGTGCCAGCATTGACCGGGGCACTGAAGCTTTCTTT
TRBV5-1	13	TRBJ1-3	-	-	CASSPQVGNTIYF	TGCGCCAGCAGTCCCCAGGTCGGAAACACCATATATTTT
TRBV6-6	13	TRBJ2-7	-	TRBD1	CASLGQESYEQYF	TGTGCCAGTCTCGGACAGGAATCCTACGAGCAGTACTTC
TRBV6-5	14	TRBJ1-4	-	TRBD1	CASSLGQGSEKLFF	TGTGCCAGCAGTCTAGGACAGGGGAGCGAAAAACTGTTTTTT
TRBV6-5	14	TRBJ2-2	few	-	CATRRQTNTGELFF	TGTGCCACCCGCCGACAGACGAACACCGGGGAGCTGTTTTTT
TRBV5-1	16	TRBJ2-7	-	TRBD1	CASSLGRGRGGYEQYF	TGCGCCAGCAGCTTGGGCAGGGGGCGAGGGGGCTACGAGCAGTACTTC
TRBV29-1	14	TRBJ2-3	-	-	CSVGTVFSTDTQYF	TGCAGCGTTGGGACAGTCTTTAGCACAGATACGCAGTATTTT
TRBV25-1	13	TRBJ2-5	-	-	CASSDPGFQTQYF	TGTGCCAGCAGTGACCCCGGTTTCCAGACCCAGTACTTC
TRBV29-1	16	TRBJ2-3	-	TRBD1	CSVEGDRTLNSDTQYF	TGCAGCGTTGAGGGGGACAGGACACTAAATTCGGATACGCAGTATTTT
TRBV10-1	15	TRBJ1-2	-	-	CASRGGASDNYGYTF	TGCGCCAGCAGGGGGGGGGCGTCCGATAACTATGGCTACACCTTC
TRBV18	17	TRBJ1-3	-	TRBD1	CASSPATGTAGGYTIYF	TGTGCCAGCTCACCGGCGACGGGGACGGCAGGGGGTTACACCATATATTTT
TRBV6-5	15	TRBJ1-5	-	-	CASSSTGSSNQPQHF	TGTGCCAGCAGCTCCACAGGGTCTAGCAATCAGCCCCAGCATTTT
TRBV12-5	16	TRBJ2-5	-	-	CASGLGGGAWGETQYF	TGTGCTAGTGGCCTGGGGGGGGGCGCGTGGGGGGAGACCCAATACTTC
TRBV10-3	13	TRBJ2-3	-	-	CATHSAPEDTQYF	TGTGCCACCCATAGCGCCCCGGAAGATACGCAGTATTTT
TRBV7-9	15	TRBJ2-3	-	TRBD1	CASSPQGAVTDTQYF	TGTGCCAGCAGCCCACAGGGGGCGGTAACAGATACGCAGTATTTT
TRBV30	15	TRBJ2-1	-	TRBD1	CAWSAGQGGYNEQFF	TGTGCCTGGAGTGCGGGACAGGGGGGATACAATGAGCAGTTCTTC
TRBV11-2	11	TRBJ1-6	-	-	CASTHNSPLHF	TGTGCCAGCACTCATAATTCACCCCTCCACTTT
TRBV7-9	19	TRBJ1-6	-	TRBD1	CASSLVGTGVGGFNSPLHF	TGTGCCAGCAGCTTAGTCGGGACAGGGGTCGGTGGTTTTAATTCACCCCTCCACTTT
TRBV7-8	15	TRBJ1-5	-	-	CASSLGISADRPQHF	TGTGCCAGCAGCTTAGGGATTTCGGCGGATCGGCCCCAGCATTTT
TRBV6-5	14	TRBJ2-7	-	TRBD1	CASRTTGGSYEQYF	TGTGCCAGCAGGACGACAGGGGGGTCCTACGAGCAGTACTTC
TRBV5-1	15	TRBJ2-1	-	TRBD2	CASTPSGGALFEQFF	TGCGCCAGCACCCCTAGCGGGGGGGCTCTCTTTGAGCAGTTCTTC
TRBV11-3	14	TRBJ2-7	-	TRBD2	CASSNPSGAYEQYF	TGTGCCAGCAGCAACCCTAGCGGGGCCTACGAGCAGTACTTC
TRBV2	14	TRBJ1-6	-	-	CASIGDSSNSPLHF	TGTGCCAGCATAGGAGATAGCTCCAATTCACCCCTCCACTTT
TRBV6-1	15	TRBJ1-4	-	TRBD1	CASIFSGTGREKLFF	TGTGCCAGCATCTTCTCCGGGACAGGGCGAGAAAAACTGTTTTTT
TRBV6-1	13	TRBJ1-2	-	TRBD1	CASMQGVGVGYTF	TGTGCCAGCATGCAGGGGGTCGGGGTTGGCTACACCTTC
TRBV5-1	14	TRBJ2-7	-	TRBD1	CASSLGQGGHEQYF	TGCGCCAGCAGCTTGGGACAGGGGGGACACGAGCAGTACTTC
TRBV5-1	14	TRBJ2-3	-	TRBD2	CASSPRTSADTQYF	TGCGCCAGCAGCCCCCGGACTAGCGCGGATACGCAGTATTTT
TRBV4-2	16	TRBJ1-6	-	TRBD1	CASSQDVGQKNSPLHF	TGTGCCAGCAGCCAAGATGTGGGACAGAAAAATTCACCCCTCCACTTT
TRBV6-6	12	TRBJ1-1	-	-	CASIKAGTEAFF	TGTGCCAGCATTAAAGCCGGCACTGAAGCTTTCTTT
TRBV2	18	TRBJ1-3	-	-	CASSEALWGGPSGNTIYF	TGTGCCAGCAGTGAAGCGCTGTGGGGGGGACCCTCTGGAAACACCATATATTTT
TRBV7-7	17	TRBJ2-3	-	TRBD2	CASSPRVAGAPGDTQYF	TGTGCCAGCAGCCCGAGGGTAGCGGGGGCCCCGGGAGATACGCAGTATTTT
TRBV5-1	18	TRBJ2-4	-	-	CASSLFIAAPLNKNIQYF	TGCGCCAGCAGCTTGTTCATCGCAGCGCCTCTCAACAAAAACATTCAGTACTTC
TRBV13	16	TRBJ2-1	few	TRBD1	CASSPGPGQGVNEQFF	TGTGCCAGCAGCCCCGGGCCGGGACAGGGCGTCAATGAGCAGTTCTTC
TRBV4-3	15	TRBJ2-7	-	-	CASSQERGGGYEQYF	TGCGCCAGCAGCCAAGAACGAGGGGGTGGCTACGAGCAGTACTTC
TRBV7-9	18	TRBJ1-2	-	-	CSSSSKSAGELWAYGYTF	TGTTCCAGCAGCTCAAAGTCGGCAGGGGAATTGTGGGCCTATGGCTACACCTTC
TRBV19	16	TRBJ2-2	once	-	CASSMSGPRQTGELFF	TGTGCCAGTAGTATGAGCGGACCCCGTCAGACCGGGGAGCTGTTTTTT
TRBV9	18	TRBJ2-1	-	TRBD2	CASSGGSATSGGYNEQFF	TGTGCCAGCAGCGGCGGTAGCGCGACTAGCGGGGGATACAATGAGCAGTTCTTC
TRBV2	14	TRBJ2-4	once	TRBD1	CASSDPGGDHIQYF	TGTGCCAGCAGTGACCCAGGGGGAGATCACATTCAGTACTTC
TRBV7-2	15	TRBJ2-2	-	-	CASSLAGGVPGELFF	TGTGCCAGCAGCTTAGCAGGGGGGGTTCCTGGGGAGCTGTTTTTT
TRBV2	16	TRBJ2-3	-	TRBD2	CASIGLAGAYTDTQYF	TGTGCCAGCATTGGTCTAGCGGGGGCTTACACAGATACGCAGTATTTT
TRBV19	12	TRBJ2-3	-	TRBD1	CASTQQGSTQYF	TGTGCCAGTACCCAACAGGGGTCTACGCAGTATTTT
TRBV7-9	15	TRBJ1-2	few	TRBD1	CASSPGQSSAYGYTF	TGTGCCAGCAGCCCGGGACAGTCCTCCGCCTATGGCTACACCTTC
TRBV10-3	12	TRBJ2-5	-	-	CAISEGSEAQYF	TGTGCCATCAGTGAGGGGTCCGAGGCCCAGTACTTC
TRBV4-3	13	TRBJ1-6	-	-	CASSQAGDSPLHF	TGCGCCAGCAGCCAGGCGGGGGATTCACCCCTCCACTTT
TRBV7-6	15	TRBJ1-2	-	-	CASSLAPGIDYGYTF	TGTGCCAGCAGCTTAGCTCCGGGTATCGACTATGGCTACACCTTC
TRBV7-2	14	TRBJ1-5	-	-	CASSLGRGEQPQHF	TGTGCCAGCAGCTTAGGGCGGGGGGAGCAGCCCCAGCATTTT
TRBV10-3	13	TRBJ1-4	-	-	CAISIQGNEKLFF	TGTGCCATCAGCATACAGGGTAATGAAAAACTGTTTTTT
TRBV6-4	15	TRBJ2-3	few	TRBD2	CASSERTSGTDTQYF	TGTGCCAGCAGTGAAAGGACTAGCGGCACAGATACGCAGTATTTT
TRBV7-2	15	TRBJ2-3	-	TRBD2	CASSLTSGGGDTQYF	TGTGCCAGCAGCTTGACTAGCGGGGGCGGAGATACGCAGTATTTT
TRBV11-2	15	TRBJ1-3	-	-	CASSLDLVPAGPLYF	TGTGCCAGCAGCTTAGATCTGGTCCCCGCGGGGCCCCTATATTTT
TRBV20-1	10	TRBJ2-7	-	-	CRGAGYEQYF	TGCAGGGGGGCAGGCTACGAGCAGTACTTC
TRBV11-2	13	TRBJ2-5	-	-	CASSPWPGETQYF	TGTGCCAGCAGCCCCTGGCCGGGTGAGACCCAGTACTTC
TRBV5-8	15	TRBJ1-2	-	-	CASSGGLLLDYGYTF	TGTGCCAGCAGCGGGGGACTTCTCCTCGACTATGGCTACACCTTC
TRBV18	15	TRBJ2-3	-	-	CASSPVGAPTDTQYF	TGTGCCAGCTCACCAGTTGGGGCCCCAACAGATACGCAGTATTTT
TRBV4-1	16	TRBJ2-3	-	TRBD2	CASSLLAGFRTDTQYF	TGCGCCAGCAGCCTACTAGCGGGGTTTCGCACAGATACGCAGTATTTT
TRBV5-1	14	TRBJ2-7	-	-	CASSLVGGHYEQYF	TGCGCCAGCAGCTTAGTAGGAGGCCACTACGAGCAGTACTTC
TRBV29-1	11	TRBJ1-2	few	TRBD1	CSGNGQDGYTF	TGCAGCGGGAATGGACAGGATGGCTACACCTTC
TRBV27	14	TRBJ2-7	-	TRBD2	CASSAAGSSYEQYF	TGTGCCAGCAGCGCAGCGGGGAGTTCCTACGAGCAGTACTTC